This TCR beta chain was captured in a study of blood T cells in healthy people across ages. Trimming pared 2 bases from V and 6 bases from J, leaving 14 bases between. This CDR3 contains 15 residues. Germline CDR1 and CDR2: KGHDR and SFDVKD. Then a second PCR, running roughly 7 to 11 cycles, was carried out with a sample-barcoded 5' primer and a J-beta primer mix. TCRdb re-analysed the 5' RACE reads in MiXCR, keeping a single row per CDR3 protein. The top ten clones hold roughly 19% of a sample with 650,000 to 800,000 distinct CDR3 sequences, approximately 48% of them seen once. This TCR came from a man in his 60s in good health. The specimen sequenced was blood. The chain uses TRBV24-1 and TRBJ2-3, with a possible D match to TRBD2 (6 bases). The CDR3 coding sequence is TGTGCCACCAGTGATTATCTCGCGGGACGTGATACGCAGTATTTT. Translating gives CATSDYLAGRDTQYF.